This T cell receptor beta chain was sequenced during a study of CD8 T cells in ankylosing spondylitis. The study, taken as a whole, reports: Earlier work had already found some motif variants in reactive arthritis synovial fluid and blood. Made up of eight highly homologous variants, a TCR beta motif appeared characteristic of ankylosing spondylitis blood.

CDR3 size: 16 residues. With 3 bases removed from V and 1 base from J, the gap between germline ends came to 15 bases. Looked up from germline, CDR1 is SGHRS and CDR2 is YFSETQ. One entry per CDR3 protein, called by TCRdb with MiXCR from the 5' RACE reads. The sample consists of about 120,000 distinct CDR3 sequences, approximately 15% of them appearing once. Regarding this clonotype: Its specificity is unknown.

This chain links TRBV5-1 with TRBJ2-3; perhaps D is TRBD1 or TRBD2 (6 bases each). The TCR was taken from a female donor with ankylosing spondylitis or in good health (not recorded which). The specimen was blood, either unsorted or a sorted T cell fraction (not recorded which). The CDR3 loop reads CASSSSVGGGTDTQYF. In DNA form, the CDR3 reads TGCGCCAGCAGCTCGTCCGTGGGGGGCGGCACAGATACGCAGTATTTT. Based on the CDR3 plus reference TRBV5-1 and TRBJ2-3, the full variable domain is KAGVTQTPRYLIKTRGQQVTLSCSPISGHRSVSWYQQTPGQGLQFLFEYFSETQRNKGNFPGRFSGRQFSNSRSEMNVSTLELGDSALYLCASSSSVGGGTDTQYFGPGTRLTVL.